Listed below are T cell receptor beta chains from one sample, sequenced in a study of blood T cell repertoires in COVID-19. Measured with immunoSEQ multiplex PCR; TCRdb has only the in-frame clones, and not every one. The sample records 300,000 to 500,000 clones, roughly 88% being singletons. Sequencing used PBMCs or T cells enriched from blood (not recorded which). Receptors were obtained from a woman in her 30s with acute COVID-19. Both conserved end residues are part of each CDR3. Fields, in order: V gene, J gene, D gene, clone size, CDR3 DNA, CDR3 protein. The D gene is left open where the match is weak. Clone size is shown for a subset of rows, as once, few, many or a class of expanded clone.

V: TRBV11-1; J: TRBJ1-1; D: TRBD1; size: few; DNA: TGTGCCAGCAGGTGGGACAGGAACACTGAAGCTTTCTTT; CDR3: CASRWDRNTEAFF
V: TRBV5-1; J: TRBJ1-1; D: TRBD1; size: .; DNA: TGCGCCAGCAGGTCCGGACAGGCGAACACTGAAGCTTTCTTT; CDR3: CASRSGQANTEAFF
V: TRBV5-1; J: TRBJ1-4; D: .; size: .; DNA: TGCGCCAGCAGCGATGGGCGCGGGCAAAATGAAAAACTGTTTTTT; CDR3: CASSDGRGQNEKLFF
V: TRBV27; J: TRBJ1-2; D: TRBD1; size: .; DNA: TGTGCCAGCAGTTCGGACAGGGTCGGCTACACCTTC; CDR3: CASSSDRVGYTF
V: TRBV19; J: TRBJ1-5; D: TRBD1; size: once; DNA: TGTGCCAGTAGTAAGGGACAGGTTAGCAATCAGCCCCAGCATTTT; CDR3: CASSKGQVSNQPQHF
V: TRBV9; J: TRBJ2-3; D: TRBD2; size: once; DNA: TGTGCCAGCAGCGTAGGCGGGACTAGCGGGGGTTTAGATACGCAGTATTTT; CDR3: CASSVGGTSGGLDTQYF
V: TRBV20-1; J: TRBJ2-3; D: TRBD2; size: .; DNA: TGCAGTGCTAGTCTTGGACTAGCGTTAGATACGCAGTATTTT; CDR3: CSASLGLALDTQYF
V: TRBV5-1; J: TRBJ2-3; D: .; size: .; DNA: TGCGCCAGCAGCTTGGGAGGGTTAAGGGGCACAGATACGCAGTATTTT; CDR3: CASSLGGLRGTDTQYF
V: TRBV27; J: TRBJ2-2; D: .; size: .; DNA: TGTGCCAGCAGGCAGCAGGGGACCGGGGAGCTGTTTTTT; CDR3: CASRQQGTGELFF
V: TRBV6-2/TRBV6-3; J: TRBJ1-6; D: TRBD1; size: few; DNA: TGTGCCAGCAGTTCACTTGACAGGGTCTATAATTCACCCCTCCACTTT; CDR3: CASSSLDRVYNSPLHF
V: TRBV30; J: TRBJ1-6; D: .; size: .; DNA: TGTGCCTGGAGTGTAACCAGAAACTATAATTCACCCCTCCACTTT; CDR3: CAWSVTRNYNSPLHF
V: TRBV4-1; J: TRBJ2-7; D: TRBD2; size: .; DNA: TGCGCCAGCAGCCAAGATTTGGGGGACTACTCCTACGAGCAGTACTTC; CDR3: CASSQDLGDYSYEQYF
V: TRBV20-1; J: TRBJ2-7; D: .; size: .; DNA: TGCAGTGCTAGTAAGGGTGACAGGCCCTACGAGCAGTACTTC; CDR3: CSASKGDRPYEQYF
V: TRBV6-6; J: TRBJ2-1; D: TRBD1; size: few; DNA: TGTGCCAGCAGCTTACGCGGGACAGGGGTCTTTCAGAGCTCCTACAATGAGCAGTTCTTC; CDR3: CASSLRGTGVFQSSYNEQFF
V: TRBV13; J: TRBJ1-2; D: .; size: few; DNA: TGTGCCAGCAGCTTAGAGCACCTTCTTTCTAACTATGGCTACACCTTC; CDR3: CASSLEHLLSNYGYTF
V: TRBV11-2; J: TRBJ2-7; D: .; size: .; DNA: TGTGCCAGCAGCTCCTTCGACTTAGCCTACGAGCAGTACTTC; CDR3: CASSSFDLAYEQYF
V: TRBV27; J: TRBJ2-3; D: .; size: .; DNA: TGTGCCAGCAGTCCCACGTTCGAGGGGGAGGATACGCAGTATTTT; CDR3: CASSPTFEGEDTQYF
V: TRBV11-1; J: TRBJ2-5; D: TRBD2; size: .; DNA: TGTGCCAGCACCCAGTCGGGGGGGCGAGAGACCCAGTACTTC; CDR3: CASTQSGGRETQYF
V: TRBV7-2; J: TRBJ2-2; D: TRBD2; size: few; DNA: TGTGCCAGCAGCTTAGCGCCGGGACTAGCGAGAACCGGGGAGCTGTTTTTT; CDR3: CASSLAPGLARTGELFF
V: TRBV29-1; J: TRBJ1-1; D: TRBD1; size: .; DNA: TGCAGCGTTGACCTCGGACAGGTTTTAATGAACACTGAAGCTTTCTTT; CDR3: CSVDLGQVLMNTEAFF
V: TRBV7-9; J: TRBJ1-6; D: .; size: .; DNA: TGTGCCAGCACCGCAGGGTCACCCCTCCACTTT; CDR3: CASTAGSPLHF
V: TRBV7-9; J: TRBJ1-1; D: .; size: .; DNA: TGTGCCAGCAGCTTACGGGGGGAGACTGAAGCTTTCTTT; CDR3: CASSLRGETEAFF
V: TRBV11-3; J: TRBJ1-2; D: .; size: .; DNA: TGTGCCAGCAGCCTCCCTGTTCGGGGCTACACCTTC; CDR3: CASSLPVRGYTF
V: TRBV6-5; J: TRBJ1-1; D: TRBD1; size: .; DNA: TGTGCCAGCAGGGGACAGGGGGGAAACACTGAAGCTTTCTTT; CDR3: CASRGQGGNTEAFF
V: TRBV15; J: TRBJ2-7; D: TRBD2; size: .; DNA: TGTGCCACCAGCAGAGATGGGGGGGTCACCGGCGAGCAGTACTTC; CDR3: CATSRDGGVTGEQYF
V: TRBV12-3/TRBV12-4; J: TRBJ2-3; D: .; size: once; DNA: TGTGCCAGCAGCCTCCAGGATACGCAGTATTTT; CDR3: CASSLQDTQYF
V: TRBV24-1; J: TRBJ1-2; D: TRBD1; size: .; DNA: TGTGCCACCAGTGAAAGATTTGGACAGGGGAACTATGGCTACACCTTC; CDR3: CATSERFGQGNYGYTF
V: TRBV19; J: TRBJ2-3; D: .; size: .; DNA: TGTGCCAGTAGTCCTTCCCGCACAGATACGCAGTATTTT; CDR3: CASSPSRTDTQYF
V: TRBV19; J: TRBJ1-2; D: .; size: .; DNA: TGTGCCAGTAGTATAAGGGAGAATGCTAACTATGGCTACACCTTC; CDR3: CASSIRENANYGYTF
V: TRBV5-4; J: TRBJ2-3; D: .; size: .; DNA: TGTGCCAGCAGCTTGGAGGGGGGCACAGATACGCAGTATTTT; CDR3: CASSLEGGTDTQYF
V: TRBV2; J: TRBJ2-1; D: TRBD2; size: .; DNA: TGTGCCAGCAGTGAAGAAAGCGGGGGCCCTTACAATGAGCAGTTCTTC; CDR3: CASSEESGGPYNEQFF
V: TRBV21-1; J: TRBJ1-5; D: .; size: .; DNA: TGTGCCAGCAGCCCGCGTACGGGGACAGGGGACCAGCCCCAGCATTTT; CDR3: CASSPRTGTGDQPQHF
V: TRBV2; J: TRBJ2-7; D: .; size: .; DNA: TGTGCCAGCAGGGGGGCGGCCGAGCAGTACTTC; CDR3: CASRGAAEQYF
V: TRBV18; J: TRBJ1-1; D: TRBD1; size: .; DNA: TGTGCCAGCTCACCACCGGGACAGGGAGGCGCTGAAGCTTTCTTT; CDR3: CASSPPGQGGAEAFF
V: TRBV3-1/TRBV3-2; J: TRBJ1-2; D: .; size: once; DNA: TGTGCCAGCAGACGGACGGGGGTGGGCTATGGCTACACCTTC; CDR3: CASRRTGVGYGYTF
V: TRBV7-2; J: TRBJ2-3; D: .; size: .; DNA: TGTGCCAGCAGCCTTACAGGGGCGGGATGGGATACGCAGTATTTT; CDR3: CASSLTGAGWDTQYF
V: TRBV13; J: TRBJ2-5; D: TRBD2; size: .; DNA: TGTGCCAGCAGCCCAACGGGACTAGCGGGGTTGGAGACCCAGTACTTC; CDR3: CASSPTGLAGLETQYF